This T cell receptor (beta chain) was sequenced for a study of CD8+CD57+ T cells in acquired aplastic anemia. This clonotype was observed many times. All sequencing subjects had displayed CD8+CD57+ cell expansion on flow cytometry. It was genomic DNA that served as the template for profiling TCR beta VDJ and CDR3. TCRdb called the reads again in MiXCR, with one record for every CDR3 protein. The table records under 200,000 distinct CDR3 sequences, 40% to 60% of them present only once. J was trimmed by 9 bases and V by 7 bases; bases with no gene match: 9. Germline assignment: CDR1 SNHLY and CDR2 FYNNEI. The CDR3 length is 13 residues.

The rearrangement joins TRBV2 to TRBJ2-1; 7 positions agree with TRBD2. This clonotype was sampled from a human donor with aplastic anemia. The sequencing sample was made of sorted CD4+, CD8+, or CD8+CD57+ T cells (not recorded which) from PBMCs. Here the CDR3 DNA reads TGTGCCAGCAAAAGCGGGACCTCGCGTGAGCAGTTCTTC. Residues: CASKSGTSREQFF.